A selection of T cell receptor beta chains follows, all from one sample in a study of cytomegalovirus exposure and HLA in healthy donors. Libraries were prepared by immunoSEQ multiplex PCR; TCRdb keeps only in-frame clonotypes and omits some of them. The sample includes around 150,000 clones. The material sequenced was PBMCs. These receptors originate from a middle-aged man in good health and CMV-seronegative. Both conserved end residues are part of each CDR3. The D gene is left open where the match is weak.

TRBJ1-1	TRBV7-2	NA	TGTGCCAGCAGCGTTGGGGCGACTGAAGCTTTCTTT	CASSVGATEAFF
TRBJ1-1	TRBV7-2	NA	TGTGCCAGCAGCCCCTACGCGGCCGACCTAGGTGAAGCTTTCTTT	CASSPYAADLGEAFF
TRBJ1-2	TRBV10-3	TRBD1	TGTGCCATCAGTGTGGGGACAGGGAAGGATGGCTACACCTTC	CAISVGTGKDGYTF
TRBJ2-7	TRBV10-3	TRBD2	TGTGCCATCAGCGAGTCGAGACTAGCATACGAGCAGTACTTC	CAISESRLAYEQYF
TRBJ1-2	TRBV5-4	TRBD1	TGTGCCGGGGCTTTACAGGGGCGCCGTATCGGTGGCTACACCTTC	CAGALQGRRIGGYTF
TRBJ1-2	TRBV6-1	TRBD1	TGTGCCAGCAGTGACGACAGGGGGAATTATGGCTACACCTTC	CASSDDRGNYGYTF
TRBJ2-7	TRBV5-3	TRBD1	TGTGCCAGAAGCTTGGCACGGGACAGCCTGAGGAACGAGCAGTACTTC	CARSLARDSLRNEQYF
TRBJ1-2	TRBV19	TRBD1	TGTGCCAGTACCTGGACAGGGGTCAACTATGGCTACACCTTC	CASTWTGVNYGYTF
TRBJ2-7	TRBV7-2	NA	TGTGCCAGCAGCTTAGGGGCAGGGAAACCCTACGAGCAGTACTTC	CASSLGAGKPYEQYF
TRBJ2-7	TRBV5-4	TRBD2	TGTGCCACCTCCCCTAGCGGGGGGGACTACGAGCAGTACTTC	CATSPSGGDYEQYF
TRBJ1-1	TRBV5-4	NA	TGTGCCAGCAGCTTGTTCGACTCCCTAGGGAACACTGAAGCTTTCTTT	CASSLFDSLGNTEAFF
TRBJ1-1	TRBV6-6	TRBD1	TGTGCCAGCAGTTACGGACAGGGCAGTGAAGCTTTCTTT	CASSYGQGSEAFF
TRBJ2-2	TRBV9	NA	TGTGCCAGCAGCGTAGACAGCACCGGGGAGCTGTTTTTT	CASSVDSTGELFF
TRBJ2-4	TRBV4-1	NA	TGCGCCAGCAGCCAAGATGGGGGCAGATCTTTAGCCAAAAACATTCAGTACTTC	CASSQDGGRSLAKNIQYF
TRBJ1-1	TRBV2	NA	TGTGCCAGCAGTGGGACGGACAGCATGAACACTGAAGCTTTCTTT	CASSGTDSMNTEAFF
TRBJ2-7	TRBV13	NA	TGTGCCAGCAGCTCCCTACAGGGCGCACACGAGCAGTACTTC	CASSSLQGAHEQYF
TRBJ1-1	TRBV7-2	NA	TGTGCCACCTCCCGGACAGTCATGAACACTGAAGCTTTCTTT	CATSRTVMNTEAFF